This TCR beta chain was profiled in a study of blood T cell repertoires in COVID-19. The overall study: The United States, Italy and Spain supplied acute and convalescent COVID-19 samples. Sources were T cells, B-cell-depleted T cells, or PBMCs; the material itself was cDNA or gDNA.

This clone was observed a single time. From germline, CDR1 is LGHDT and CDR2 YNNKEL (reference sequence). Unmatched junction bases numbered 4, after V lost 3 bases and J lost 10 bases. This CDR3 is built from 12 residues. Authors' processing steps: Amplified reference gene primers provided the basis for estimating nucleated cell counts. TCRdb's table, derived via immunoSEQ multiplex PCR, lists solely in-frame clones and lacks some. D and trimming were read from the DNA, whereas the V and J calls and clone size are those reported in that table. The sample shows 100,000 to 150,000 clones, approximately 70% of them seen only once.

Sequences were obtained from peripheral blood. This sequence joins TRBV3-1 (or the pseudogene TRBV3-2) and TRBJ1-1; 8 bases are a match to TRBD1. The sequence derives from a woman aged 65 to 85 with acute or convalescent COVID-19. For the CDR3, the DNA is TGTGCCAGCAGCCACGGACAGGGTAGAGCTTTCTTT. Translated, it gives CASSHGQGRAFF.